The 17 T cell receptor beta chains below all came from one sample that was sequenced in a study of OX40 agonist ivuxolimab in advanced cancers. Using immunoSEQ multiplex PCR, the repertoire was profiled, and TCRdb retains in-frame clones only, with some absent. The sample consists of 30,000 to 40,000 clones, roughly nine tenths of them appearing once. The starting material was CD4+ or CD8+ T cells sorted from blood, obtained in a trial of the OX40 agonist ivuxolimab. These receptors were collected from an adult with an advanced solid tumor such as melanoma, head and neck, liver or kidney cancer.

The chain has TRBV6-5 and TRBJ2-7; possible D gene TRBD2, 5 bases. V was cut by 2 bases and J by 5 bases, with 13 bases left in between. From germline, CDR1 is MNHEY and CDR2 SVGAGI. CDR3 length: 14 amino acids. CDR3 residues: CASSYNRGIDEQYF. CDR3 bases: TGTGCCAGCAGTTACAATCGGGGAATAGACGAGCAGTACTTC.

The CDR3 sequence is CASSASDRTYEQYF. Here the CDR3 DNA reads TGTGCCAGCAGTGCTTCGGACAGAACCTACGAGCAGTACTTC. The gene calls are TRBV2 and TRBJ2-7, with D possibly being TRBD1 (6 bases). This CDR3 comprises 14 residues. The germline V gene encodes CDR1 SNHLY and CDR2 FYNNEI. Between the trimmed V and J ends, which lost 4 bases and 2 bases, there was a span of 12 bases. Variable domain in full (rest from reference TRBV2 and TRBJ2-7): EPEVTQTPSHQVTQMGQEVILRCVPISNHLYFYWYRQILGQKVEFLVSFYNNEISEKSEIFDDQFSVERPDGSNFTLKIRSTKLEDSAMYFCASSASDRTYEQYFGPGTRLTVT.

This chain joins TRBV7-2 and TRBJ2-7, with 7 bases that match TRBD2. CDR3 size: 15 residues. Per germline, CDR1 SGHTA and CDR2 FQGNSA. V was pared by 5 bases and J by 3 bases, with 10 bases of the junction left unmatched. CDR3 in amino acids: CASSNYPAGVYEQYF. In DNA, the CDR3 is TGTGCCAGCAGCAACTACCCGGCGGGGGTCTACGAGCAGTACTTC.

For this clone: The junction does not match germline at one end; this may be a read error. The chain links TRBV2 to TRBJ2-7; TRBD2 matches at 9 bases. The germline gives CDR1 SNHLY, CDR2 FYNNEI. This CDR3 is 14 amino acids long. CDR3 in DNA: TGTGCCAGCAGAGAAGCGGGGGGTTCCTACGAGCAGTACTTC. This translates into CASREAGGSYEQYF.

V is TRBV28 and J is TRBJ2-7; 10 bases are shared with TRBD1. The CDR3 is 14 amino acids. Germline V gene sequence: CDR1 MDHEN, CDR2 SYDVKM. V lost 5 bases, J lost 4 bases, and 5 bases stayed unmatched. The CDR3 nucleotides read TGTGCCAGCAGTATCCGGGACAGGGGATACGAGCAGTACTTC. The encoded protein is CASSIRDRGYEQYF.

The J gene is TRBJ1-2, the V gene TRBV6-5, with D possibly being TRBD1 (6 bases). The CDR3 sequence is 13 residues long. Trimming removed 6 bases at V and 4 bases at J, with 12 bases between. Looked up from germline, CDR1 is MNHEY and CDR2 is SVGAGI. For the CDR3, the DNA is TGTGCCAGCAGCCTACAGGGAACCTATGGCTACACCTTC. Translation gives CASSLQGTYGYTF.

This clone was found once. J is TRBJ2-7 and V is TRBV18, with a possible D match to TRBD2 (7 bases). The CDR3 runs to 18 residues. Germline CDR1 is KGHSH and CDR2 is LQKENI. V lost 2 bases, J lost 2 bases, and 22 bases lay in between. This chain's CDR3 is CASSPTGAGTRGAYEQYF. As DNA, the CDR3 is TGTGCCAGCTCACCAACGGGAGCCGGGACACGGGGGGCCTACGAGCAGTACTTC.

The V and J genes are TRBV5-4 and TRBJ1-4; 10 bases match TRBD1. With 4 bases clipped from V and 4 bases from J, the junction kept 4 bases outside the gene matches. The CDR3 covers 15 residues. Germline V gives CDR1 SGHNT, CDR2 YYREEE (reference sequence). CDR3 in DNA: TGTGCCAGCAGCGACGGGACAGGGGTTAATGAAAAACTGTTTTTT. Translated, it gives CASSDGTGVNEKLFF.

The chain has TRBV4-3 and TRBJ1-3; no definite D call. Germline V CDR1 and CDR2: LGHNA, YSLEER. The CDR3 is 14 residues long. Trimming left V 3 bases short and J 0 bases short, with 6 bases between. The CDR3 reads CASSHLLSGNTIYF. The CDR3 DNA sequence: TGCGCCAGCAGCCACCTACTCTCTGGAAACACCATATATTTT.

The rearrangement uses TRBV7-2 and TRBJ2-1; D ambiguous. This CDR3 is 15 amino acids long. CDR1 and CDR2 from the germline V gene are SGHTA and FQGNSA. Between the trimmed V and J ends, which lost 1 base and 2 bases, there was a span of 9 bases. The CDR3 loop is CASSLGDSPYNEQFF. Written as DNA, the CDR3 is TGTGCCAGCAGCTTAGGAGACTCCCCCTACAATGAGCAGTTCTTC.

This chain links TRBV5-1 with TRBJ2-2; 7 bases are a match to TRBD1. The V segment lost 1 base and the J segment 10 bases; nucleotides outside the gene matches: 7. The CDR3 runs 14 residues. The V gene's germline CDR1 is SGHRS and CDR2 YFSETQ. CDR3 protein: CASSLSGTDLELFF. The CDR3 region has the DNA TGCGCCAGCAGCTTGTCCGGGACAGACTTGGAGCTGTTTTTT.

The J gene is TRBJ1-2, the V gene TRBV6-4; D remains unclear. This CDR3 is built from 13 residues. Germline values: CDR1 MRHNA, CDR2 SNTAGT. The V and J ends lost 3 bases and 4 bases respectively, with 9 bases between them. In DNA form, the CDR3 reads TGTGCCAGCAGTGAGTCCGAAGGCTATGGCTACACCTTC. This gives the protein CASSESEGYGYTF.

The table lists this clone with a count of one. This sequence joins TRBV28 and TRBJ2-5, with 7 bases that match TRBD1. V lost 9 bases, J lost 0 bases, and 4 bases stayed unmatched. This CDR3 is 13 amino acids long. From germline, CDR1 is MDHEN and CDR2 SYDVKM. DNA of the CDR3: TGTGCCAGTATGACAGGGTACCAAGAGACCCAGTACTTC. Translation gives CASMTGYQETQYF.

The CDR3 is CASSPAQPANEKLFF. The CDR3 DNA reads TGTGCCAGCAGCCCCGCCCAACCGGCTAATGAAAAACTGTTTTTT. The chain is built from TRBV6-5 and TRBJ1-4; D gene unclear. The CDR3 consists of 15 residues. Trimming cost V 6 bases and J 3 bases, with 14 bases left between them. Per germline, CDR1 MNHEY and CDR2 SVGAGI.

The gene calls are TRBV6-5 and TRBJ2-2; TRBD2 aligns across 7 bases. The CDR3 consists of 14 residues. In germline, CDR1 is MNHEY, CDR2 SVGAGI. J gave up 1 base and V 4 bases, and 0 bases lay outside the gene matches. The chain's CDR3 is CASSWGGNTGELFF. Written as DNA, the CDR3 is TGTGCCAGCAGTTGGGGGGGGAACACCGGGGAGCTGTTTTTT.

The chain has TRBV7-6 and TRBJ2-7; possible D gene TRBD2, 7 bases. Per germline, CDR1 SGHVS and CDR2 FNYEAQ. V was trimmed by 3 bases and J by 4 bases, leaving 22 bases between them. The CDR3 sequence is 17 residues long. CDR3 sequence: CASSFLSRAGARYEQYF. CDR3 bases: TGTGCCAGCAGCTTTTTGTCCCGGGCGGGGGCGAGATACGAGCAGTACTTC.

A few counts support this clone. The chain carries TRBV7-8 and TRBJ2-2, with TRBD2 matching over 10 bases. Looked up from germline, CDR1 is SGHVS and CDR2 is FQNEAQ. This CDR3 is 17 amino acids long. Losses at the gene ends were 0 bases for V and 5 bases for J; bases not matched to a gene: 6. CDR3 coding DNA: TGTGCCAGCAGCTTAGCTTGGCTAGCGGGGGATACCGGGGAGCTGTTTTTT. It translates to CASSLAWLAGDTGELFF.